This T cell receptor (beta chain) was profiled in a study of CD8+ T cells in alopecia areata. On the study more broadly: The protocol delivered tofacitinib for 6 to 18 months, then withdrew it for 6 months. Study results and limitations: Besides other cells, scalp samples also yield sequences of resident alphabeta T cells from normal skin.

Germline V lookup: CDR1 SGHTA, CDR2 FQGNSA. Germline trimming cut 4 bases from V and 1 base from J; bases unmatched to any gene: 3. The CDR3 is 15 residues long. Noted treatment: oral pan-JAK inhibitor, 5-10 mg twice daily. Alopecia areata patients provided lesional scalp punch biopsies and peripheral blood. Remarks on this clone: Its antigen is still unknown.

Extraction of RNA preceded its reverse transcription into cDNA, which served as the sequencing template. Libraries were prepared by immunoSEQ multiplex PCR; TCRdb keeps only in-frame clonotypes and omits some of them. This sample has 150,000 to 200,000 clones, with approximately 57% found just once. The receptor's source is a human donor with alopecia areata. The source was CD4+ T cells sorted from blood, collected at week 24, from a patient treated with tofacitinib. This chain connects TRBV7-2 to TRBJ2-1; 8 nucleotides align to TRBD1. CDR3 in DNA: TGTGCCAGCAGCTCCGGACAGGGTTCCTACAATGAGCAGTTCTTC. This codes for CASSSGQGSYNEQFF.